This is a list of T cell receptor beta chains from one sample in a study of cytomegalovirus exposure and HLA in healthy donors. TCRdb's copy holds only in-frame clones and misses some; the assay was immunoSEQ multiplex PCR. The sample includes over 110,000 clones, about four fifths of them seen just once. Sequencing was carried out using PBMCs. The receptors here all came from a man aged 35 to 55 in good health and CMV-seronegative. Both conserved end residues are part of each CDR3. A D gene is named only where the DNA matches it firmly. Clone size is stated in some rows and not others, as once, few, many or a class when expanded.

d_call: TRBD1
v_call: TRBV28
clone_size: NA
j_call: TRBJ1-5
cdr3_aa: CASRNRGAVSNQPQHF
cdr3_nt: TGTGCCAGCAGGAACAGGGGAGCGGTATCGAATCAGCCCCAGCATTTT

d_call: TRBD1
v_call: TRBV7-9
clone_size: NA
j_call: TRBJ1-1
cdr3_aa: CSSSSPDRAVTEAFF
cdr3_nt: TGTTCCAGCAGCTCGCCCGACAGGGCTGTCACTGAAGCTTTCTTT

d_call: NA
v_call: TRBV7-9
clone_size: NA
j_call: TRBJ2-3
cdr3_aa: CASRIAEDTQYF
cdr3_nt: TGTGCCAGCAGGATAGCGGAAGATACGCAGTATTTT

d_call: NA
v_call: TRBV28
clone_size: few
j_call: TRBJ1-2
cdr3_aa: CASKEGTLQKGYTF
cdr3_nt: TGTGCCAGCAAGGAGGGAACGTTACAAAAGGGCTACACCTTC

d_call: NA
v_call: TRBV2
clone_size: NA
j_call: TRBJ2-4
cdr3_aa: CASQERGGGTNIQYF
cdr3_nt: TGTGCCAGCCAAGAGAGGGGGGGCGGTACTAACATTCAGTACTTC

d_call: NA
v_call: TRBV14
clone_size: NA
j_call: TRBJ2-3
cdr3_aa: CASSQGSGADTQYF
cdr3_nt: TGTGCCAGCAGCCAAGGTAGCGGTGCAGATACGCAGTATTTT

d_call: NA
v_call: TRBV10-3
clone_size: NA
j_call: TRBJ2-5
cdr3_aa: CAISDSGREAIETQYF
cdr3_nt: TGTGCCATCAGTGACTCGGGCAGGGAGGCGATTGAGACCCAGTACTTC

d_call: NA
v_call: TRBV11-3
clone_size: NA
j_call: TRBJ1-3
cdr3_aa: CASSLECLTKGQFGNTIYF
cdr3_nt: TGTGCCAGCAGCTTAGAGTGCCTAACTAAAGGACAGTTCGGAAACACCATATATTTT

d_call: TRBD1
v_call: TRBV4-1
clone_size: NA
j_call: TRBJ1-5
cdr3_aa: CASSRSFPGQGAISNQPQHF
cdr3_nt: TGCGCCAGCAGCCGCAGCTTCCCAGGACAGGGGGCAATTAGCAATCAGCCCCAGCATTTT

d_call: NA
v_call: TRBV5-1
clone_size: NA
j_call: TRBJ1-2
cdr3_aa: CASSPGAGGYTF
cdr3_nt: TGCGCCAGCAGCCCAGGGGCAGGTGGCTACACCTTC

d_call: TRBD2
v_call: TRBV7-9
clone_size: few
j_call: TRBJ2-2
cdr3_aa: CASSPFRAGGPGTGELFF
cdr3_nt: TGTGCCAGCAGCCCCTTTAGGGCGGGGGGGCCCGGCACCGGGGAGCTGTTTTTT

d_call: NA
v_call: TRBV14
clone_size: medium-sized
j_call: TRBJ1-1
cdr3_aa: CASSQVNRNTEAFF
cdr3_nt: TGTGCCAGCAGCCAAGTCAACAGGAACACTGAAGCTTTCTTT

d_call: TRBD1
v_call: TRBV7-9
clone_size: NA
j_call: TRBJ1-1
cdr3_aa: CASSLGTGNTEAFF
cdr3_nt: TGTGCCAGCAGCCTCGGGACAGGGAACACTGAAGCTTTCTTT

d_call: NA
v_call: TRBV6-1
clone_size: NA
j_call: TRBJ2-3
cdr3_aa: CASSGRDSIKGNTQYF
cdr3_nt: TGTGCCAGCAGTGGAAGGGACTCAATCAAAGGGAATACGCAGTATTTT

d_call: NA
v_call: TRBV7-9
clone_size: NA
j_call: TRBJ1-1
cdr3_aa: CASSTRTDNMNTEAFF
cdr3_nt: TGTGCCAGCAGCACCCGGACAGACAATATGAACACTGAAGCTTTCTTT

d_call: TRBD2
v_call: TRBV19
clone_size: NA
j_call: TRBJ2-3
cdr3_aa: CASNSQRGTDTQYF
cdr3_nt: TGTGCCAGTAACAGCCAGCGGGGAACAGATACGCAGTATTTT

d_call: TRBD1
v_call: TRBV6-5
clone_size: NA
j_call: TRBJ2-7
cdr3_aa: CASRVRDRSSYEQYF
cdr3_nt: TGTGCCAGCAGGGTCCGGGACAGGAGCTCCTACGAGCAGTACTTC

d_call: NA
v_call: TRBV7-2
clone_size: NA
j_call: TRBJ1-2
cdr3_aa: CASSLVTTPGGYTF
cdr3_nt: TGTGCCAGCAGCTTAGTGACAACCCCCGGAGGCTACACCTTC

d_call: TRBD2
v_call: TRBV6-6
clone_size: NA
j_call: TRBJ2-5
cdr3_aa: CASSPGGASVETQYF
cdr3_nt: TGTGCCAGCAGCCCCGGGGGGGCCAGTGTAGAGACCCAGTACTTC

d_call: NA
v_call: TRBV7-9
clone_size: NA
j_call: TRBJ1-1
cdr3_aa: CASSSPGASGTEAFF
cdr3_nt: TGTGCCAGCAGCTCTCCAGGGGCCTCGGGGACTGAAGCTTTCTTT

d_call: NA
v_call: TRBV19
clone_size: NA
j_call: TRBJ2-2
cdr3_aa: CASTQLGTTGELFF
cdr3_nt: TGTGCCAGTACCCAGCTTGGGACAACCGGGGAGCTGTTTTTT

d_call: TRBD1
v_call: TRBV5-4
clone_size: NA
j_call: TRBJ1-2
cdr3_aa: CASSPGTGANYGYTF
cdr3_nt: TGTGCCAGCAGCCCCGGGACAGGGGCGAACTATGGCTACACCTTC

d_call: NA
v_call: TRBV4-3
clone_size: NA
j_call: TRBJ1-1
cdr3_aa: CASSLVARERRTEAFF
cdr3_nt: TGCGCCAGCAGCCTGGTCGCCAGGGAACGAAGGACTGAAGCTTTCTTT

d_call: TRBD1
v_call: TRBV5-1
clone_size: NA
j_call: TRBJ2-7
cdr3_aa: CASSRSQRTGRAYEQYF
cdr3_nt: TGCGCCAGCAGCCGTTCCCAAAGGACAGGAAGGGCCTACGAGCAGTACTTC

d_call: NA
v_call: TRBV5-1
clone_size: NA
j_call: TRBJ2-7
cdr3_aa: CASSLAYEQYF
cdr3_nt: TGCGCCAGCAGCTTAGCCTACGAGCAGTACTTC

d_call: NA
v_call: TRBV4-3
clone_size: NA
j_call: TRBJ1-6
cdr3_aa: CASSQDRGFNNSPLHF
cdr3_nt: TGCGCCAGCAGCCAAGACAGGGGCTTCAATAATTCACCCCTCCACTTT

d_call: TRBD1
v_call: TRBV15
clone_size: few
j_call: TRBJ2-7
cdr3_aa: CATSVKPGQVIHEQYF
cdr3_nt: TGTGCCACCAGCGTAAAACCGGGACAGGTCATCCACGAGCAGTACTTC

d_call: NA
v_call: TRBV6-5
clone_size: NA
j_call: TRBJ2-3
cdr3_aa: CASSLSGTDTQYF
cdr3_nt: TGTGCCAGCAGCCTTTCAGGCACAGATACGCAGTATTTT

d_call: TRBD1
v_call: TRBV4-3
clone_size: NA
j_call: TRBJ1-6
cdr3_aa: CASSQESRTGFDSPLHF
cdr3_nt: TGCGCCAGCAGCCAAGAGTCCAGGACAGGGTTTGATTCACCCCTCCACTTT

d_call: NA
v_call: TRBV7-2
clone_size: few
j_call: TRBJ2-2
cdr3_aa: CASSSTGTGELFF
cdr3_nt: TGTGCCAGCAGCTCGACGGGCACCGGGGAGCTGTTTTTT

d_call: TRBD1
v_call: TRBV6-6
clone_size: NA
j_call: TRBJ1-2
cdr3_aa: CASRTDRAGYGYTF
cdr3_nt: TGTGCCAGCAGGACGGACAGGGCAGGGTATGGCTACACCTTC

d_call: TRBD2
v_call: TRBV7-6
clone_size: NA
j_call: TRBJ2-1
cdr3_aa: CASSPSPAGTYNEQFF
cdr3_nt: TGTGCCAGCAGCCCAAGCCCAGCGGGGACCTACAATGAGCAGTTCTTC

d_call: NA
v_call: TRBV30
clone_size: NA
j_call: TRBJ1-5
cdr3_aa: CAWRGEGNQPQHF
cdr3_nt: TGTGCCTGGAGAGGGGAGGGGAATCAGCCCCAGCATTTT